This T cell receptor (beta chain) was captured in a study of response to subunit inactivated influenza vaccine. As regards this clonotype: Its antigen is still unknown.

Germline CDR1 and CDR2: MDHEN and SYDVKM. Trimming stripped 9 bases from V and 8 bases from J, with 13 bases between. The CDR3 has 11 residues. TCRdb used MiXCR to reprocess the RT-PCR reads, holding one entry per CDR3 protein. This sample has hundreds of thousands of distinct CDR3 sequences, with approximately 15% found just once. Study outcomes and limitations: New T cells are recruited in small numbers by each seasonal influenza vaccination, according to the authors' suggestion.

The sample was PBMCs from blood, taken 14 to 15 days before vaccination. V is TRBV28 and J is TRBJ1-1; no firm D call. This sequence originates from a middle-aged man who received an inactivated influenza vaccine. In nucleotides, the CDR3 is TGTGCCAGTATGATTAGGCGGGAAGCTTTCTTT. Protein product: CASMIRREAFF.